Below are 28 T cell receptor beta chains sequenced from a single sample in a study of post-analysis software for immune sequencing data. Points from the study as a whole: TRBV segments more frequent in patients than in controls numbered several and included TRBV5-6, TRBV5-1 and TRBV20-1.

These receptors have no identified antigens. Sequencing libraries made from TCR beta cDNA carried unique molecular identifiers. TCRdb re-called the PCR reads through MiXCR, storing one row per CDR3 protein. The sample shows 800,000 to 950,000 distinct CDR3 sequences, 53% of them seen only once. The sequenced sample consisted of blood. The receptors stem from a girl between 5 and 17 years old with multiple sclerosis.

This chain connects TRBV2 to TRBJ2-1; 7 positions agree with TRBD2. The CDR3 is 15 amino acids. Trimming removed 4 bases from V and 4 bases from J; junction bases left unmatched: 7. Germline V gene lookup returns CDR1 SNHLY and CDR2 FYNNEI. The CDR3 reads CASSGSSGQYNEQFF. The CDR3 DNA reads as TGTGCCAGCAGTGGATCTAGCGGCCAGTACAATGAGCAGTTCTTC.

This clonotype has only a few counts. The genes are TRBV29-1 and TRBJ2-1; perhaps TRBD1 as D (5 bases). The CDR3 has 11 residues. V was pared by 8 bases and J by 3 bases, with 8 bases between. Per the germline V gene, CDR1 is SQVTM and CDR2 is ANQGSEA. The CDR3 nucleotides are TGCAGCACCGACAGCTACAATGAGCAGTTCTTC. Translated: CSTDSYNEQFF.

The chain joins TRBV20-1 to TRBJ2-1, with 13 bases identical to TRBD2. This CDR3 has 18 amino acids. CDR1 is DFQATT and CDR2 is SNEGSKA in the germline V gene (reference sequence). J lost 9 bases, V lost 7 bases, and 21 bases had no gene match. This CDR3 is CSGKRVLEGLAGWSEQFF. CDR3 in DNA: TGCAGTGGTAAGAGAGTCCTAGAGGGACTAGCGGGATGGAGTGAGCAGTTCTTC.

The V and J genes are TRBV5-1 and TRBJ2-1; TRBD2 is a possible D gene (6 bases). In germline, CDR1 is SGHRS, CDR2 YFSETQ. Trimming removed 7 bases at V and 3 bases at J, with 8 bases between. The CDR3 consists of 12 residues. As DNA, the CDR3 is TGCGCCAGCCCGACTAGCTACAATGAGCAGTTCTTC. Amino acid sequence: CASPTSYNEQFF.

This clonotype was seen a handful of times. The DNA for the CDR3 is TGCGCCAGCACTACTAGCGGAGCTCAAGAGACCCAGTACTTC. As protein: CASTTSGAQETQYF. The rearrangement joins TRBV5-1 to TRBJ2-5; 8 positions match TRBD2. Looked up from germline, CDR1 is SGHRS and CDR2 is YFSETQ. The ends lost 6 bases at V and 2 bases at J; junction bases unmatched: 6. The CDR3 sequence is 14 residues long.

The chain carries TRBV12-5 and TRBJ1-2; D is ambiguous. The germline V and J ends were trimmed by 2 bases and 11 bases, with 15 bases remaining between them. Germline V CDR1 and CDR2: LGHNT, FRNRAP. This CDR3 region has 13 residues. CDR3 nucleotides: TGTGCTAGTGGTTTGATAGCAGCCCCAAGGTACACCTTC. This gives the protein CASGLIAAPRYTF.

The chain couples TRBV3-1 to TRBJ1-4, with a weak D call TRBD1 (6 bases). CDR1 is LGHDT and CDR2 is YNNKEL in the germline V gene (reference sequence). Between the trimmed V and J ends, which lost 4 bases and 7 bases, there was a span of 16 bases. CDR3 length: 15 residues. CDR3 loop: CASSPPEGGSEKLFF. CDR3 nucleotides: TGTGCCAGCAGCCCTCCCGAGGGGGGATCTGAAAAACTGTTTTTT.

Remarks on this clonotype: Mismatch with germline at one junction end may stem from a read error. V usage is TRBV4-1 and J usage is TRBJ2-3, with D perhaps matching TRBD1 or TRBD2 (5 bases each). From germline, CDR1 is MGHRA and CDR2 YSYEKL. The length of the CDR3 is 15 residues. The DNA for the CDR3 is TGCGTCAGCAGCCAAGACCGGGACCGCCCCATCGGGCAGTATTTT. Its protein is CVSSQDRDRPIGQYF.

This clonotype came up a few times. In DNA, the CDR3 is TGTGCCACCAGCAGAGATCGAAGCCAAGAGACCCAGTACTTC. This gives the protein CATSRDRSQETQYF. The gene calls are TRBV15 and TRBJ2-5, with D uncertain. Between the trimmed V and J ends, which lost 0 bases and 1 base, there was a span of 6 bases. The CDR3 contains 14 residues. Germline V gene data show CDR1 as LNHNV and CDR2 as YYDKDF (reference sequence).

The table lists this clonotype with a count of one. The chain combines TRBV24-1 with TRBJ2-1, with D hard to call. Trimming took off 1 base at V and 7 bases at J, with 1 base between the two ends. Germline V CDR1 and CDR2: KGHDR, SFDVKD. The CDR3 length is 11 residues. CDR3 amino acids: CATSDFNEQFF. For the CDR3, the DNA is TGTGCCACCAGTGATTTTAATGAGCAGTTCTTC.

This clonotype was observed a few times. The chain is built from TRBV29-1 and TRBJ2-5; 9 bases map to TRBD1. This CDR3 is built from 12 residues. CDR1 SQVTM and CDR2 ANQGSEA come from the germline V gene. J was trimmed by 4 bases and V by 6 bases; bases with no gene match: 3. CDR3: CSVMDRGETQYF. The CDR3 bases are TGCAGCGTGATGGACAGGGGAGAGACCCAGTACTTC.

The chain couples TRBV10-3 to TRBJ2-1, with 7 bases identical to TRBD2. The CDR3 has 13 residues. The germline V gene has CDR1 ENHRY and CDR2 SYGVKD. The trim removed 6 bases at V and 7 bases at J, leaving 6 bases unmatched. The CDR3 DNA reads TGTGCCATCAGGCCCGGGACTACAAATGAGCAGTTCTTC. Amino acids: CAIRPGTTNEQFF.

This chain links TRBV12-3 or TRBV12-4 with TRBJ1-1; no reliable D call. The CDR3 extends over 11 amino acids. V dropped 6 bases and J dropped 3 bases, with 5 bases sitting between them. The CDR3 spells CASSMYTEAFF. CDR3 sequence (DNA): TGTGCCAGCAGCATGTACACTGAAGCTTTCTTT.

This clonotype was detected only once. The chain recombines TRBV7-9 with TRBJ2-4, with TRBD2 matching 9 bases. The end of the DNA is better explained by TRBJ2-5, so the J call may be wrong. This CDR3 comprises 14 residues. Germline CDR1 reads SEHNR; CDR2 reads FQNEAQ (reference sequence). Here the CDR3 reads CASSSKAGGETQYF. CDR3 nucleotides: TGTGCCAGCAGCTCCAAAGCGGGGGGAGAGACCCAGTACTTC.

This chain links TRBV20-1 with TRBJ1-2; D may be TRBD1 (5 bases). The germline V gene has CDR1 DFQATT and CDR2 SNEGSKA (reference sequence). The CDR3 totals 14 residues. Trimming removed 0 bases at V and 4 bases at J, with 12 bases between. The CDR3 sequence: CSARDRRGPYGYTF. As DNA, the CDR3 is TGCAGTGCTAGAGATCGAAGGGGCCCCTATGGCTACACCTTC.

The gene calls are TRBV12-3 or TRBV12-4 and TRBJ2-7; D is possibly TRBD2 (5 bases). The end of the DNA fits TRBJ2-5 better, so the J call may be wrong. The CDR3 is 15 residues long. CDR3 loop: CASSWPLGSGETQYF. The CDR3 DNA is TGTGCCAGCAGTTGGCCCCTTGGGAGCGGAGAGACCCAGTACTTC.

This chain joins TRBV5-1 and TRBJ2-3; D is undetermined. The CDR3 is 15 amino acids. Germline V gives CDR1 SGHRS, CDR2 YFSETQ. Trimming took 0 bases from V and 0 from J, leaving 8 bases between them. The CDR3 loop is CASSLDVGSTDTQYF. The CDR3 bases are TGCGCCAGCAGCTTGGATGTCGGTAGCACAGATACGCAGTATTTT. Combining the CDR3 with reference TRBV5-1 and TRBJ2-3 gives the whole variable domain KAGVTQTPRYLIKTRGQQVTLSCSPISGHRSVSWYQQTPGQGLQFLFEYFSETQRNKGNFPGRFSGRQFSNSRSEMNVSTLELGDSALYLCASSLDVGSTDTQYFGPGTRLTVL.

The table lists this clonotype with a few counts. The chain recombines TRBV6-6 with TRBJ2-1, with TRBD1 matching over 9 bases. CDR1 and CDR2 from the germline V gene are MNHNY and SVGAGI (reference sequence). This CDR3 region has 15 residues. The V segment lost 6 bases and the J segment 5 bases; nucleotides outside the gene matches: 8. The CDR3 nucleotides read TGTGCCAGCAGGGGGGGACAGGGTACCCACAATGAGCAGTTCTTC. Its translation: CASRGGQGTHNEQFF.

The chain joins TRBV4-1 to TRBJ2-1, with D hard to call. Trimming stripped 2 bases from V and 7 bases from J, with 9 bases between. Germline CDR1 and CDR2: MGHRA and YSYEKL. The CDR3 spans 13 residues. This CDR3 is CASSQSAGNEQFF. DNA for the CDR3: TGCGCCAGCAGCCAATCGGCAGGTAATGAGCAGTTCTTC.

With regard to this clonotype: Since a much larger clone is just one base distant, this may be a read error. The CDR3 DNA reads as TGTGCCAGCAACTTTTCCCCTAGCGGGTTCTACGAGCAGTACTTC. Translating gives CASNFSPSGFYEQYF. The chain couples TRBV5-5 to TRBJ2-5, with TRBD2 identical over 8 bases. The J call may be mistaken, given a closer DNA end match to TRBJ2-7. Germline lookup yields CDR1 SGHKS and CDR2 YYEKEE (reference sequence). The CDR3 loop spans 15 amino acids.

The chain joins TRBV7-9 to TRBJ2-7, with D tentatively TRBD1 (6 bases). The CDR3 runs 16 residues. Per the germline V gene, CDR1 is SEHNR and CDR2 is FQNEAQ (reference sequence). Trimming took off 1 base at V and 1 base at J, with 14 bases between the two ends. CDR3 DNA: TGTGCCAGCAGCTTAGTACCACAGGGTGGGTCCTACGAGCAGTACTTC. Protein sequence: CASSLVPQGGSYEQYF.

The chain links TRBV29-1 to TRBJ2-1, with 9 nucleotides matching TRBD2. After removal of 2 bases from V and 8 bases from J, the junction contained 7 bases not matched to a gene. Germline V gene data show CDR1 as SQVTM and CDR2 as ANQGSEA. There are 14 residues in the CDR3. The DNA of the CDR3 is TGCAGCGTTGAATCTTTGACTAGCGGCCATGAGCAGTTCTTC. Amino acid sequence: CSVESLTSGHEQFF.

This clonotype was detected only a few times. One junction end disagrees with the germline gene, perhaps due to a read error. The chain couples TRBV7-7 to TRBJ1-1, with D possibly matching TRBD1 (5 bases). CDR1 and CDR2 from the germline V gene are SSHAT and FNYEAQ (reference sequence). CDR3 length: 14 residues. The CDR3 region is CASSPWGELDEAFF. The CDR3 DNA follows: TGTGCTAGCAGCCCCTGGGGGGAGCTCGATGAAGCTTTCTTT.

The V and J genes are TRBV29-1 and TRBJ1-5, with 9 bases that match TRBD1. From germline, CDR1 is SQVTM and CDR2 ANQGSEA. V was pared by 4 bases and J by 3 bases, with 7 bases of the junction left unmatched. The CDR3 extends over 15 amino acids. The CDR3 region has the DNA TGCAGCGTTGTGATCGGACAGGGGCTCAATCAGCCCCAGCATTTT. It yields the protein CSVVIGQGLNQPQHF.

The V gene is TRBV12-3 or TRBV12-4, the J gene TRBJ2-7, with D uncertain. This CDR3 spans 13 amino acids. V shed 5 bases and J shed 3 bases, with 11 bases lying between them. The CDR3 bases are TGTGCCAGCAGTGGCGGAGTAAACTACGAGCAGTACTTC. Translation: CASSGGVNYEQYF.

The chain recombines TRBV6-5 with TRBJ1-6; D possibly corresponds to TRBD1 (6 bases). Between the trimmed V and J ends, which lost 4 bases and 5 bases, there was a span of 12 bases. This CDR3 is built from 15 residues. Germline V lookup: CDR1 MNHEY, CDR2 SVGAGI. In DNA form, the CDR3 reads TGTGCCAGCAGTTCATCAGGGGTCGATAATTCACCCCTCCACTTT. It codes for CASSSSGVDNSPLHF.

The genes are TRBV20-1 and TRBJ2-1; D could derive from TRBD1 or TRBD2 (6 bases each). This CDR3 is built from 15 residues. Trimming stripped 2 bases from V and 3 bases from J, with 14 bases between. The germline gives CDR1 DFQATT, CDR2 SNEGSKA (reference sequence). The CDR3 nucleotides are TGCAGTGCTAGAAACACAGGGAGGAACTACAATGAGCAGTTCTTC. Residues: CSARNTGRNYNEQFF.

The chain links TRBV20-1 to TRBJ2-7, with TRBD2 as a possible D gene (5 bases). Germline-derived CDR1 and CDR2 are DFQATT and SNEGSKA (reference sequence). The V gene lost 0 bases and the J gene lost 0 bases, with 15 bases spanning the gap. This CDR3 has 16 amino acids. The CDR3 DNA is TGCAGTGCTAGAGATCGGCTAGCACCTCGCTCCTACGAGCAGTACTTC. The encoded protein is CSARDRLAPRSYEQYF.